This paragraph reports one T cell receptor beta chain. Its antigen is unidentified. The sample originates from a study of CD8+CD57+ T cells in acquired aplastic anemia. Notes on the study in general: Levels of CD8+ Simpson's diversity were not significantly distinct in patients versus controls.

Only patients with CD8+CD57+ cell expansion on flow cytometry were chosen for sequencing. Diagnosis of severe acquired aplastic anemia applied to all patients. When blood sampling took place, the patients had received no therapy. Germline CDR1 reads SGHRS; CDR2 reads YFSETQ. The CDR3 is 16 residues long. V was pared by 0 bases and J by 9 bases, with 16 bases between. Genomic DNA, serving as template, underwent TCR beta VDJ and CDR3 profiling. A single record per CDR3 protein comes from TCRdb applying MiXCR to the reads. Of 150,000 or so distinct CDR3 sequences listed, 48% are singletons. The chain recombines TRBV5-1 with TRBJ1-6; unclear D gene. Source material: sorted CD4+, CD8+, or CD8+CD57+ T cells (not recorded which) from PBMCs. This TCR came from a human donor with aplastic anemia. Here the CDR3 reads CASSLGGVPGGSPLHF. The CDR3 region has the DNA TGCGCCAGCAGCTTGGGTGGGGTCCCAGGTGGTTCACCCCTCCACTTT. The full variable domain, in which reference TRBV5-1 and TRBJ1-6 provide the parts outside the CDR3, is KAGVTQTPRYLIKTRGQQVTLSCSPISGHRSVSWYQQTPGQGLQFLFEYFSETQRNKGNFPGRFSGRQFSNSRSEMNVSTLELGDSALYLCASSLGGVPGGSPLHFGNGTRLTVT.